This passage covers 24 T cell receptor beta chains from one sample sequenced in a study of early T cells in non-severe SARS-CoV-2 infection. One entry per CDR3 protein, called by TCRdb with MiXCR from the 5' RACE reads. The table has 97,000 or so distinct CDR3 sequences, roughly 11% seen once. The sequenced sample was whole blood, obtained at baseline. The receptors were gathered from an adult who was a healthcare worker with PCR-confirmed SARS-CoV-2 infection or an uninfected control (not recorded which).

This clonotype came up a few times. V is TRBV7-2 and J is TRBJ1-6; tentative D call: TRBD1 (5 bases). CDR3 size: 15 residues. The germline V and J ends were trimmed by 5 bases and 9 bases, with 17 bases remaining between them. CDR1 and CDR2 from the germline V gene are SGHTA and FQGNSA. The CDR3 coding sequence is TGTGCCAGCAGCCCCCGGGACGGTCGTCGTTCACCCCTCCACTTT. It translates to CASSPRDGRRSPLHF.

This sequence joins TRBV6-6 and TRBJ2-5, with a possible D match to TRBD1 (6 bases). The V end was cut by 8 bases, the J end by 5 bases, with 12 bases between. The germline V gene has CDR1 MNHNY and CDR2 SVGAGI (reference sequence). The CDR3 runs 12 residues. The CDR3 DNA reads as TGTGCCAGCGCCGGGACATATGAGACCCAGTACTTC. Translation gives CASAGTYETQYF.

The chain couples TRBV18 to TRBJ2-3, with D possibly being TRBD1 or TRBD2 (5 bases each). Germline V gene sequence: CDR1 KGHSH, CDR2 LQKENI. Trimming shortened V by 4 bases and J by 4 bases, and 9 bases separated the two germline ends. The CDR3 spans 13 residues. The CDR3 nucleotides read TGTGCCAGCTCACAAGGGACCTCAGATACGCAGTATTTT. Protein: CASSQGTSDTQYF. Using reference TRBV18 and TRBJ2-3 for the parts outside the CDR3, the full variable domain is NAGVMQNPRHLVRRRGQEARLRCSPMKGHSHVYWYRQLPEEGLKFMVYLQKENIIDESGMPKERFSAEFPKEGPSILRIQQVVRGDSAAYFCASSQGTSDTQYFGPGTRLTVL.

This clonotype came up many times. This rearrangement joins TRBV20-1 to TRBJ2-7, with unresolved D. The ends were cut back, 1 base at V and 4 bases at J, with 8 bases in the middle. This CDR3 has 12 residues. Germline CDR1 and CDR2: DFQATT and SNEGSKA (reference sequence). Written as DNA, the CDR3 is TGCAGTGCTAGAGTACCCGGGTACGAGCAGTACTTC. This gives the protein CSARVPGYEQYF.

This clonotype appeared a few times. The CDR3 loop is CSALGGQGRSNQPQHF. CDR3 nucleotides: TGCAGTGCTCTGGGGGGGCAGGGAAGGAGCAATCAGCCCCAGCATTTT. The chain is built from TRBV20-1 and TRBJ1-5; D is possibly TRBD1 (6 bases). CDR1 and CDR2 from the germline V gene are DFQATT and SNEGSKA (reference sequence). V lost 5 bases and J lost 1, with 18 bases in between. The CDR3 consists of 16 residues.

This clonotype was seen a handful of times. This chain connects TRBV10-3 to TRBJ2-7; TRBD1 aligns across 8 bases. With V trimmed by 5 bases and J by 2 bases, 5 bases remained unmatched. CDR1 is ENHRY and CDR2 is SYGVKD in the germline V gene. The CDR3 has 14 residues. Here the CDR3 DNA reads TGTGCCATCAGTAATGACAGGGGTCCCTACGAGCAGTACTTC. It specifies CAISNDRGPYEQYF.

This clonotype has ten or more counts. This chain's CDR3 is CASSLASRYEQYF. In DNA, the CDR3 is TGTGCCAGCAGCTTAGCGTCGCGCTACGAGCAGTACTTC. The chain combines TRBV7-2 with TRBJ2-7; no reliable D call. This CDR3 contains 13 residues. Trimming took off 0 bases at V and 3 bases at J, with 6 bases between the two ends. Germline lookup yields CDR1 SGHTA and CDR2 FQGNSA. Variable domain in full (rest from reference TRBV7-2 and TRBJ2-7): GAGVSQSPSNKVTEKGKDVELRCDPISGHTALYWYRQSLGQGLEFLIYFQGNSAPDKSGLPSDRFSAERTGGSVSTLTIQRTQQEDSAVYLCASSLASRYEQYFGPGTRLTVT.

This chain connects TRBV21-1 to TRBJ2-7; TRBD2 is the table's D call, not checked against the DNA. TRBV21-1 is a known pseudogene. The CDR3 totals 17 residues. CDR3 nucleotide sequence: TGTGCCAGCAGCTTCCGGACTAGCGGGGAGGGCAAGGCCGAGCAGTACTTC. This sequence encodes CASSFRTSGEGKAEQYF.

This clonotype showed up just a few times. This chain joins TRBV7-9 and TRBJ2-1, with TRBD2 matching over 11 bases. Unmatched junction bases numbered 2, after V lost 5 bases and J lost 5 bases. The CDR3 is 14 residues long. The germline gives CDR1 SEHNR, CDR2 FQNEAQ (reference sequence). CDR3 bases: TGTGCCAGCAGCATACTAGCGGGAGACAATGAGCAGTTCTTC. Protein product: CASSILAGDNEQFF. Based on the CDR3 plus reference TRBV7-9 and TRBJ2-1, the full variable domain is DTGVSQNPRHKITKRGQNVTFRCDPISEHNRLYWYRQTLGQGPEFLTYFQNEAQLEKSRLLSDRFSAERPKGSFSTLEIQRTEQGDSAMYLCASSILAGDNEQFFGPGTRLTVL.

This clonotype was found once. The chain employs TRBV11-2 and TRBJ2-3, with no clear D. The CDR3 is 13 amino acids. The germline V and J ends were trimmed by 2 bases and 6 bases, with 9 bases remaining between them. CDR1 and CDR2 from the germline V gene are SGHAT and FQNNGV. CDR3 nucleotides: TGTGCCAGCAGCTTATTGGGTAGGGATACGCAGTATTTT. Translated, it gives CASSLLGRDTQYF.

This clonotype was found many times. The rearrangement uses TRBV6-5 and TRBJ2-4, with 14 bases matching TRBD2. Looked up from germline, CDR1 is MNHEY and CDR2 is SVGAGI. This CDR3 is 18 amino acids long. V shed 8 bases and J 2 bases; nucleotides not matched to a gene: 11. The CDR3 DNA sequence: TGTGCCAGCGGCCCGACTAGCGGGGGGGCCGTGTCCAAAAACATTCAGTACTTC. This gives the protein CASGPTSGGAVSKNIQYF.

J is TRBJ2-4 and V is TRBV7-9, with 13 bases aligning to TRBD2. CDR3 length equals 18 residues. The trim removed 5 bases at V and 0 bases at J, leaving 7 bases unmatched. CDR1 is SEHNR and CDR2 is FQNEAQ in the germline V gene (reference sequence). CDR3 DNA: TGTGCCAGCAGCCTTCGGACTAGCGGGAGATTAGCCAAAAACATTCAGTACTTC. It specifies CASSLRTSGRLAKNIQYF.

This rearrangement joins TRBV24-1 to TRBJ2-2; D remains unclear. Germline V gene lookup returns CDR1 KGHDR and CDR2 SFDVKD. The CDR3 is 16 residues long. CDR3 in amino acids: CANQVFVHKDTGELFF. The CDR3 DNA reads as TGTGCGAACCAGGTATTTGTGCATAAGGACACCGGGGAGCTGTTTTTT.

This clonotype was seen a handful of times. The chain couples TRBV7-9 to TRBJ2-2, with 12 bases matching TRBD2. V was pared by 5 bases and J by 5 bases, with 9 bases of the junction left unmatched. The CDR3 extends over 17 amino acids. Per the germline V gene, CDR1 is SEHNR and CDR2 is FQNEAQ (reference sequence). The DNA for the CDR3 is TGTGCCAGCAGCCTACAGACTAGCGGGAGCGTAACCGGGGAGCTGTTTTTT. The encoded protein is CASSLQTSGSVTGELFF.

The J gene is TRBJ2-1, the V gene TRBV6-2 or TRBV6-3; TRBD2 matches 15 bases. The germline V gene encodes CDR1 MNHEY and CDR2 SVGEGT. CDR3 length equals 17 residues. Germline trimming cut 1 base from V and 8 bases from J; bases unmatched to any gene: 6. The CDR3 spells CASSYYWTSGRADEQFF. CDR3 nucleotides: TGTGCCAGCAGTTACTATTGGACTAGCGGGAGGGCCGATGAGCAGTTCTTC.

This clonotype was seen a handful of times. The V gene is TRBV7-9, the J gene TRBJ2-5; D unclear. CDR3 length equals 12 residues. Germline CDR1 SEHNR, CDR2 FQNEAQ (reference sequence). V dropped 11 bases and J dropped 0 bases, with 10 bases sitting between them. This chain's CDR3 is CAVRLNQETQYF. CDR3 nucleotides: TGTGCCGTCAGACTGAACCAAGAGACCCAGTACTTC.

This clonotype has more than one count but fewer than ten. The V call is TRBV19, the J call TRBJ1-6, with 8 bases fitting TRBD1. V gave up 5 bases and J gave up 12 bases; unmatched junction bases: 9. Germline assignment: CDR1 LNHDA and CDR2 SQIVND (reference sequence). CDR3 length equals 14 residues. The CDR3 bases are TGTGCCAGTAGTTTTCGGGACAGGATCGAACCCCTCCACTTT. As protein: CASSFRDRIEPLHF. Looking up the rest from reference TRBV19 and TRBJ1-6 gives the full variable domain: DGGITQSPKYLFRKEGQNVTLSCEQNLNHDAMYWYRQDPGQGLRLIYYSQIVNDFQKGDIAEGYSVSREKKESFPLTVTSAQKNPTAFYLCASSFRDRIEPLHFGNGTRLTVT.

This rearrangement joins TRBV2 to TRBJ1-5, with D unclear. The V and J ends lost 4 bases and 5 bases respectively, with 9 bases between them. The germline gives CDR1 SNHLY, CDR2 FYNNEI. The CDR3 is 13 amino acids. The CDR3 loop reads CASSAEHHQPQHF. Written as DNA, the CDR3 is TGTGCCAGCAGTGCCGAACACCATCAGCCCCAGCATTTT.

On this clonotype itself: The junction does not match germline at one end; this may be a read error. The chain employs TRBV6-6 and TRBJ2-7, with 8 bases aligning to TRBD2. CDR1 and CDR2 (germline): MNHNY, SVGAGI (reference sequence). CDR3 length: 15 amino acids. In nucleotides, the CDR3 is TGTGTCAGCAGGGCCGGGACTAGTAATTCCTACGAGCAGTACTTC. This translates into CVSRAGTSNSYEQYF.

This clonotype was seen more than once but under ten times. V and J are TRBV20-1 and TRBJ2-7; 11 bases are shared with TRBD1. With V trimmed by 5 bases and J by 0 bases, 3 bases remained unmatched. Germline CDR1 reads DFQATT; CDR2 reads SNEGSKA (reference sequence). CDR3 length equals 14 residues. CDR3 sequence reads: CSAPGQGASYEQYF. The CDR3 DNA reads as TGCAGTGCTCCCGGACAGGGGGCCTCCTACGAGCAGTACTTC.

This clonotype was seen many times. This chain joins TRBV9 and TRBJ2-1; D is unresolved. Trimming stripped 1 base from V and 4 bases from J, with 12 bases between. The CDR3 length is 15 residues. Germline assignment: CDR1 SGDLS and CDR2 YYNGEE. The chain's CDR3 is CASSVLDSHYNEQFF. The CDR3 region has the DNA TGTGCCAGCAGCGTATTAGATTCCCATTACAATGAGCAGTTCTTC.

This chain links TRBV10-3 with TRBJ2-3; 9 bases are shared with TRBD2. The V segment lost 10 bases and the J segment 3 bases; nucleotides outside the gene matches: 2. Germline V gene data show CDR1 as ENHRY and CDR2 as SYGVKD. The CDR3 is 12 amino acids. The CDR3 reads CATAGGTDTQYF. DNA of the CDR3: TGTGCCACCGCGGGGGGGACAGATACGCAGTATTTT.

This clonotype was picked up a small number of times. CDR3 region: CSVEASGNEKLFF. Here the CDR3 DNA reads TGCAGCGTTGAGGCCTCGGGTAATGAAAAACTGTTTTTT. The chain combines TRBV29-1 with TRBJ1-4; D uncertain. The CDR3 has 13 residues. The V end was cut by 3 bases, the J end by 4 bases, with 9 bases between. Germline V gene lookup returns CDR1 SQVTM and CDR2 ANQGSEA.

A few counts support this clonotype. Here the CDR3 reads CASSNQGQGEKLFF. In DNA form, the CDR3 reads TGTGCCAGCAGTAATCAGGGGCAGGGGGAAAAACTGTTTTTT. The chain is built from TRBV3-1 and TRBJ1-4; perhaps TRBD1 as D (6 bases). This CDR3 has 14 amino acids. Per germline, CDR1 LGHDT and CDR2 YNNKEL (reference sequence). V was clipped by 6 bases and J by 8 bases, with 16 bases between them. The full variable domain, with the rest looked up from reference TRBV3-1 and TRBJ1-4, is DTAVSQTPKYLVTQMGNDKSIKCEQNLGHDTMYWYKQDSKKFLKIMFSYNNKELIINETVPNRFSPKSPDKAHLNLHINSLELGDSAVYFCASSNQGQGEKLFFGSGTQLSVL.